These 13 T cell receptor beta chains came from one sample sequenced in a study of early T cells in non-severe SARS-CoV-2 infection. Each CDR3 protein gets one entry after TCRdb re-called the 5' RACE reads with MiXCR. The repertoire has roughly 28,000 distinct CDR3 sequences, roughly 5% of them found once; the top ten carry roughly 2.7%. Sequencing was performed on whole blood. The receptors derive from an adult who was a healthcare worker with PCR-confirmed SARS-CoV-2 infection or an uninfected control (not recorded which).

This clonotype was recorded many times. The chain recombines TRBV3-1 with TRBJ2-5; D perhaps matches TRBD1 (6 bases). V lost 1 base to trimming and J lost 2 bases, with 14 bases between them. The CDR3 is 16 amino acids. CDR1 and CDR2 from the germline V gene are LGHDT and YNNKEL (reference sequence). In DNA form, the CDR3 reads TGTGCCAGCAGCCAAGGGAGCACAGGGATACAAGAGACCCAGTACTTC. Protein: CASSQGSTGIQETQYF.

There are many counts of this clonotype. J is TRBJ1-5 and V is TRBV19, with 9 nucleotides matching TRBD1. Germline values: CDR1 LNHDA, CDR2 SQIVND (reference sequence). The CDR3 loop spans 12 amino acids. V lost 5 bases, J lost 12 bases, and 5 bases stayed unmatched. This CDR3 is CASSWTGADQHF. Here the CDR3 DNA reads TGTGCCAGTAGTTGGACAGGGGCAGACCAGCATTTT.

This clonotype was counted a few times. V and J are TRBV6-6 and TRBJ2-1, with 8 bases identical to TRBD2. Germline CDR1 and CDR2: MNHNY and SVGAGI (reference sequence). This CDR3 is built from 16 residues. Trimming cost V 6 bases and J 7 bases; bases outside gene matches: 14. CDR3 protein: CASSQLRAGGRNEQFF. CDR3 in DNA: TGTGCCAGCAGCCAACTGAGGGCGGGAGGTCGTAATGAGCAGTTCTTC.

This clonotype was recorded at least ten times. A junction boundary mismatches the germline segment, possibly from a read error. The CDR3 loop is CASSHGVGMIGSNVLTF. The CDR3, as DNA: TGTGCCAGCAGTCATGGGGTAGGCATGATTGGGTCCAACGTCCTGACTTTC. V and J are TRBV12-3 or TRBV12-4 and TRBJ2-6; D not resolved. The CDR3 loop spans 17 amino acids.

The table lists this clonotype with a few counts. The chain recombines TRBV21-1 with TRBJ2-2; the table's D gene call, TRBD2, was not cross checked with the DNA. TRBV21-1 is given as a pseudogene. CDR3 length: 16 amino acids. CDR3 region: CASSPQGLANTGELFF. The CDR3 DNA follows: TGTGCCAGCAGCCCGCAGGGACTAGCAAACACCGGGGAGCTGTTTTTT.

This clonotype came up a few times. This chain joins TRBV7-8 and TRBJ2-1; 16 bases match TRBD2. The CDR3 loop spans 21 amino acids. The germline gives CDR1 SGHVS, CDR2 FQNEAQ. Trimming took 1 base from V and 0 from J; bases not matched to a gene: 9. The CDR3 DNA is TGTGCCAGCAGCTTAGTAGGGACTAGCGGGAGGGTCCCGATCTCCTACAATGAGCAGTTCTTC. Translated, it gives CASSLVGTSGRVPISYNEQFF.

This clonotype was seen ten or more times. The rearrangement links TRBV19 to TRBJ2-3; no definite D call. The CDR3 runs to 12 residues. The V gene's germline CDR1 is LNHDA and CDR2 SQIVND (reference sequence). V lost 5 bases to trimming and J lost 3 bases, with 6 bases between them. The DNA for the CDR3 is TGTGCCAGTAGTCTCAATACAGATACGCAGTATTTT. Amino acids: CASSLNTDTQYF.

In its sample, this clonotype was seen many times. The chain recombines TRBV5-4 with TRBJ2-3; TRBD2 aligns across 16 bases. With 0 bases clipped from V and 6 bases from J, the junction kept 7 bases outside the gene matches. Germline assignment: CDR1 SGHNT and CDR2 YYREEE (reference sequence). This CDR3 spans 18 amino acids. The CDR3 DNA sequence: TGTGCCAGCAGCTTGGCCGGGACTAGCGGGGGGGCCAGGGATACGCAGTATTTT. Translating gives CASSLAGTSGGARDTQYF.

By its share, this clonotype is medium-sized. The J gene is TRBJ2-1, the V gene TRBV19; TRBD2 is a possible D gene (6 bases). Deletions cut 3 bases from V and 8 bases from J, with 11 bases between. Looked up from germline, CDR1 is LNHDA and CDR2 is SQIVND (reference sequence). There are 13 residues in the CDR3. Here the CDR3 DNA reads TGTGCCAGTAGTATGCCGACTAGAGATGAGCAGTTCTTC. Amino acid sequence: CASSMPTRDEQFF.

The table lists this clonotype with many counts. V and J are TRBV12-3 or TRBV12-4 and TRBJ2-3; D ambiguous. The CDR3 totals 13 residues. V lost 6 bases, J lost 3 bases, and 10 bases lay in between. The CDR3 nucleotides read TGTGCCAGCAGGAACTTGAGTACAGATACGCAGTATTTT. It yields the protein CASRNLSTDTQYF.

The chain uses TRBV28 and TRBJ2-7, with D tentatively TRBD1 or TRBD2 (6 bases each). Per the germline V gene, CDR1 is MDHEN and CDR2 is SYDVKM. V shed 6 bases and J shed 6 bases, with 21 bases lying between them. This CDR3 spans 15 amino acids. This chain's CDR3 is CASRSPSGGGREQYF. The CDR3 DNA reads as TGTGCCAGCAGATCTCCATCAGGTGGGGGGCGCGAGCAGTACTTC.

Sample share makes this clonotype medium-sized (0.01 to 0.1%). V gene TRBV11-3 combines with J gene TRBJ1-2; a weak D match, TRBD1 (6 bases). This CDR3 is built from 15 residues. CDR1 and CDR2 from the germline V gene are SGHNT and YENEEA. V lost 5 bases to trimming and J lost 2 bases, with 15 bases between them. The CDR3 coding sequence is TGTGCCAGCAGCGAAGCCGGGACAAGGAACTATGGCTACACCTTC. Translated: CASSEAGTRNYGYTF.

Many counts were recorded for this clonotype. The rearrangement links TRBV5-1 to TRBJ1-2; D is uncertain. V dropped 0 bases and J dropped 4 bases, with 16 bases sitting between them. Germline V lookup: CDR1 SGHRS, CDR2 YFSETQ. The CDR3 length is 16 residues. Written as DNA, the CDR3 is TGCGCCAGCAGCTTGGGGGGAGCCGAAGGGTCCTATGGCTACACCTTC. It encodes CASSLGGAEGSYGYTF.